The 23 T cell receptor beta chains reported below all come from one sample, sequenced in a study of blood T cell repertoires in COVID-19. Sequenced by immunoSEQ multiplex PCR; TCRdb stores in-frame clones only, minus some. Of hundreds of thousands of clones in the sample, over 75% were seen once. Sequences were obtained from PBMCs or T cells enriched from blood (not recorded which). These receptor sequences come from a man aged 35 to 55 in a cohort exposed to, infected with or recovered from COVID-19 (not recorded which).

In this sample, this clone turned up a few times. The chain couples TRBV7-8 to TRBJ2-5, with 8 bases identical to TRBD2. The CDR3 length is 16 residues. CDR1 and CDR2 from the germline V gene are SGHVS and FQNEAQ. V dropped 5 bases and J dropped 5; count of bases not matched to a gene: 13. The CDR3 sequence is CASSPVAGTSRETQYF. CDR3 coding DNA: TGTGCCAGCAGCCCCGTAGCGGGGACGAGTAGGGAGACCCAGTACTTC.

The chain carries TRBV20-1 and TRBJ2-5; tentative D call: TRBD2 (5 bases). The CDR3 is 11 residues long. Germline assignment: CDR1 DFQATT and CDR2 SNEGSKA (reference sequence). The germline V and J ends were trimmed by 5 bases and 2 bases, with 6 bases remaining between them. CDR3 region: CSAQRQETQYF. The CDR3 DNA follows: TGCAGTGCTCAGCGGCAAGAGACCCAGTACTTC.

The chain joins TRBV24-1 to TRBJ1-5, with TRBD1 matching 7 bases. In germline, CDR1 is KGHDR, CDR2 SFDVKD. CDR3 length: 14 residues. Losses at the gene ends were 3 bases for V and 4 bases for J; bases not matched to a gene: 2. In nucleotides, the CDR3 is TGTGCCACCAGTGATGGACAGGAGAATCAGCCCCAGCATTTT. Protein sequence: CATSDGQENQPQHF.

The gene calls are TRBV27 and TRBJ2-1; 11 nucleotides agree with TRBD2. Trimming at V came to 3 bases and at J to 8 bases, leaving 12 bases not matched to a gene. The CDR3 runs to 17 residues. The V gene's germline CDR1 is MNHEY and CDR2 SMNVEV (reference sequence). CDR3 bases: TGTGCCAGCAGTTTTAGCGGGAGGGCCGGAGGGGTGGATGAGCAGTTCTTC. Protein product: CASSFSGRAGGVDEQFF.

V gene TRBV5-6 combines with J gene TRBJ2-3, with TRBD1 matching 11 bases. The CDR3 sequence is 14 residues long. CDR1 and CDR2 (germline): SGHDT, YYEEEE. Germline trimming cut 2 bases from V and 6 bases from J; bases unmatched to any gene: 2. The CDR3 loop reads CASSLGTGGDTQYF. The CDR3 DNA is TGTGCCAGCAGCTTAGGGACAGGGGGGGATACGCAGTATTTT. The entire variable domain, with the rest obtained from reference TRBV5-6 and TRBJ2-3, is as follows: DAGVTQSPTHLIKTRGQQVTLRCSPKSGHDTVSWYQQALGQGPQFIFQYYEEEERQRGNFPDRFSGHQFPNYSSELNVNALLLGDSALYLCASSLGTGGDTQYFGPGTRLTVL.

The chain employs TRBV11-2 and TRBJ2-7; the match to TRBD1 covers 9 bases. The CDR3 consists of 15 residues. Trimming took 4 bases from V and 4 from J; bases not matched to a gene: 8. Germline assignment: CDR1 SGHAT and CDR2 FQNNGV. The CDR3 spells CASSYPGQGAYEQYF. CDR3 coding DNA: TGTGCCAGCAGCTACCCGGGACAGGGTGCGTACGAGCAGTACTTC.

In DNA form, the CDR3 reads TGCGCCAGCAGCCGGAGGGTAGGGCAGGGAGAGGATGGCTACACCTTC. It encodes CASSRRVGQGEDGYTF. The chain combines TRBV5-1 with TRBJ1-2; weak D call: TRBD1 (5 bases). Trimming shortened V by 4 bases and J by 6 bases, and 22 bases separated the two germline ends. Germline values: CDR1 SGHRS, CDR2 YFSETQ. The CDR3 is made up of 16 amino acids.

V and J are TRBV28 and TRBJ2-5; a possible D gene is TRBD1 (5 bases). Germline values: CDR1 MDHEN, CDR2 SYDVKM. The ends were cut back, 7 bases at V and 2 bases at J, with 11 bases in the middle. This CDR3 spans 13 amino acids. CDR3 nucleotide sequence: TGTGCCAGCAAAAGGGGCGATCAAGAGACCCAGTACTTC. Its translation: CASKRGDQETQYF.

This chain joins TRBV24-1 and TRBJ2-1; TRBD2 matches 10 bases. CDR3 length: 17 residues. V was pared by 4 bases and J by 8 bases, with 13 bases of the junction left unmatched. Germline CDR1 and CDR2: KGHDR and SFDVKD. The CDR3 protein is CATSEPSGRAGGYEQFF. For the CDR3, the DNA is TGTGCCACCAGTGAACCGAGCGGGAGGGCCGGAGGGTATGAGCAGTTCTTC.

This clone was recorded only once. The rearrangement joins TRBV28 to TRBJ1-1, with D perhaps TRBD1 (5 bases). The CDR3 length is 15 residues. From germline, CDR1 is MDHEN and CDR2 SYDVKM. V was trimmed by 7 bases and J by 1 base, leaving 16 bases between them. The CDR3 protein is CASKPPDRKNTEAFF. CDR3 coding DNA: TGTGCCAGCAAACCCCCCGACAGAAAGAACACTGAAGCTTTCTTT. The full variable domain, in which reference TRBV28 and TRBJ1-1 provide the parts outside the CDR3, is DVKVTQSSRYLVKRTGEKVFLECVQDMDHENMFWYRQDPGLGLRLIYFSYDVKMKEKGDIPEGYSVSREKKERFSLILESASTNQTSMYLCASKPPDRKNTEAFFGQGTRLTVV.

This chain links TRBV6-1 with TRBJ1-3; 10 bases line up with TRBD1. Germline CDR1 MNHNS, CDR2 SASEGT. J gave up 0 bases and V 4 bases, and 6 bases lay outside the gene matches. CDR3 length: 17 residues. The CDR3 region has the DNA TGTGCCAGCAGTGGAGGACAGGGGGGACCCTCTGGAAACACCATATATTTT. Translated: CASSGGQGGPSGNTIYF.

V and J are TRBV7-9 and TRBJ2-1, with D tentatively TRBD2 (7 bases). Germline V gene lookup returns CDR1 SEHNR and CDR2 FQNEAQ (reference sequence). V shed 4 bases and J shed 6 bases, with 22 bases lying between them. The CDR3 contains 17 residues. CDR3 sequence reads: CASSSRDNGLVTNEQFF. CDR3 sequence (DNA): TGTGCCAGCAGCTCGAGGGACAATGGACTAGTAACCAATGAGCAGTTCTTC.

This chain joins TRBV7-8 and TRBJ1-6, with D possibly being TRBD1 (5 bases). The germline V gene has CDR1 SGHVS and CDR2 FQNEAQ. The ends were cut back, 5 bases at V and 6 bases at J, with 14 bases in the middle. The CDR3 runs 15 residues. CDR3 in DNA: TGTGCCAGCAGCCTCGGGTCACAGGTTAATTCACCCCTCCACTTT. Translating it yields CASSLGSQVNSPLHF.

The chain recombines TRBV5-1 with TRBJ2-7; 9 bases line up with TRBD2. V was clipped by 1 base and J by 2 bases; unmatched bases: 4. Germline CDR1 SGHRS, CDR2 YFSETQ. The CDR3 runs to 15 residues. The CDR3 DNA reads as TGCGCCAGCAGCTTGCAGGCGGGAGGGCCCTACGAGCAGTACTTC. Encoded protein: CASSLQAGGPYEQYF.

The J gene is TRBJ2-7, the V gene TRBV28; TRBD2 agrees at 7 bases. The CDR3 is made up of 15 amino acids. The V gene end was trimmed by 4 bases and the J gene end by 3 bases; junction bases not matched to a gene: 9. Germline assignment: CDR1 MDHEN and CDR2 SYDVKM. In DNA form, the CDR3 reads TGTGCCAGCAGTTCAGGAGGAAGCGGGGACTACGAGCAGTACTTC. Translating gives CASSSGGSGDYEQYF.

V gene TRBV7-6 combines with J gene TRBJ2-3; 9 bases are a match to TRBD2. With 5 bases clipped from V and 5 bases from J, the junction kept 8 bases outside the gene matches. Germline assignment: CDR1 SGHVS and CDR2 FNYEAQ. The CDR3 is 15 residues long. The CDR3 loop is CASSPLAGAEDTQYF. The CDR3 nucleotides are TGTGCCAGCAGCCCATTAGCGGGAGCAGAAGATACGCAGTATTTT.

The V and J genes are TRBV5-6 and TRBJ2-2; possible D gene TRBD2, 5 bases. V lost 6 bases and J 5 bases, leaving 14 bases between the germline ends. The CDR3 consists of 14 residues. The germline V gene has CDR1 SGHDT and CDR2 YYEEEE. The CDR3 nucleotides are TGTGCCAGCAACGACGGCCCGGGGACCGGGGAGCTGTTTTTT. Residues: CASNDGPGTGELFF.

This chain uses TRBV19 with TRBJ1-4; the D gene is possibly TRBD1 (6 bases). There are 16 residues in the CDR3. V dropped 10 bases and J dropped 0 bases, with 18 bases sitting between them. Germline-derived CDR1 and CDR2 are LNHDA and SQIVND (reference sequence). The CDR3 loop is CATKIRDTTTNEKLFF. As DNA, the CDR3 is TGTGCCACCAAGATCCGGGACACGACAACTAATGAAAAACTGTTTTTT.

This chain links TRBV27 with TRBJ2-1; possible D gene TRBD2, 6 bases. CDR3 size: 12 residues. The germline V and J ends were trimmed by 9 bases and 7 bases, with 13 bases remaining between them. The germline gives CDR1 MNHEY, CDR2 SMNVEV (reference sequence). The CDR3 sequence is CASQTAGNEQFF. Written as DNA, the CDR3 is TGTGCCAGTCAGACCGCGGGGAATGAGCAGTTCTTC.

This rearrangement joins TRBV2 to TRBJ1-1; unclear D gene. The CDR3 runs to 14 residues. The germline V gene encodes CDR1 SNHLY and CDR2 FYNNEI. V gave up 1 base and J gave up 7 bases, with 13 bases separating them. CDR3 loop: CASSEDSYGVEAFF. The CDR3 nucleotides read TGTGCCAGCAGTGAAGATAGCTACGGTGTTGAAGCTTTCTTT.

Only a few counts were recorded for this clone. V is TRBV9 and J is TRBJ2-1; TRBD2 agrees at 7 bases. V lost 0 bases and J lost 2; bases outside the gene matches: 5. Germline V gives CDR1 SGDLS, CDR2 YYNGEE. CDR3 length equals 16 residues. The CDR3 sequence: CASSVAGSGPYNEQFF. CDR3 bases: TGTGCCAGCAGCGTAGCTGGTAGCGGGCCCTACAATGAGCAGTTCTTC.

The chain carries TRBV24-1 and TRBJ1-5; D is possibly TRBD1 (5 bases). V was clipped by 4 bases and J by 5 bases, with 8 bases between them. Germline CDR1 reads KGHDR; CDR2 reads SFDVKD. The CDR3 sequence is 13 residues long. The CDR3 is CATSERGDQPQHF. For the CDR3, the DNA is TGTGCCACCAGTGAACGGGGGGATCAGCCCCAGCATTTT.

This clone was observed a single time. The DNA of the CDR3 is TGTGCCTGGCAGACAGGGGGCACGAACGAGCAGTACTTC. Protein sequence: CAWQTGGTNEQYF. This chain uses TRBV30 with TRBJ2-7; the match to TRBD1 covers 10 bases. Trimming took 5 bases from V and 5 from J; bases not matched to a gene: 6. In germline, CDR1 is GTSNPN, CDR2 SVGIG (reference sequence). This CDR3 comprises 13 residues.